This entry is about one TCR beta chain. The target antigen is unknown. Random-hexamer reverse transcription was applied to about 0.5 to 1 ug RNA. The authors amplified TCR beta CDR3 across 54 Vbeta and 13 Jbeta using immunoSEQ multiplex PCR. One entry per CDR3 protein, called by TCRdb with MiXCR from the immunoSEQ multiplex PCR reads. The sample has 150,000 to 200,000 distinct CDR3 sequences; approximately 93% are singletons. CD8+ and CD4+ T cells were negatively isolated; TEMRA cells were FACS-enriched. This entry comes from a study of CD8 T cells in Susac syndrome. Study-level findings and limits: It was acknowledged in the study that the number of individuals who were included in its TCR sequencing and HLA analysis was relatively small.

Germline values: CDR1 KGHSH, CDR2 LQKENI. The CDR3 runs to 14 residues. V shed 2 bases, J shed 6 bases, and the junction held 6 bases outside the gene matches. The chain has TRBV18 and TRBJ2-7, with TRBD2 matching 8 bases. Sequencing was carried out using CD4+ T cells from PBMCs. The receptor was isolated from a human donor with multiple sclerosis. In DNA form, the CDR3 reads TGTGCCAGCTCACCAGGCGGGGGGCGGTTCGAGCAGTACTTC. Translation gives CASSPGGGRFEQYF.